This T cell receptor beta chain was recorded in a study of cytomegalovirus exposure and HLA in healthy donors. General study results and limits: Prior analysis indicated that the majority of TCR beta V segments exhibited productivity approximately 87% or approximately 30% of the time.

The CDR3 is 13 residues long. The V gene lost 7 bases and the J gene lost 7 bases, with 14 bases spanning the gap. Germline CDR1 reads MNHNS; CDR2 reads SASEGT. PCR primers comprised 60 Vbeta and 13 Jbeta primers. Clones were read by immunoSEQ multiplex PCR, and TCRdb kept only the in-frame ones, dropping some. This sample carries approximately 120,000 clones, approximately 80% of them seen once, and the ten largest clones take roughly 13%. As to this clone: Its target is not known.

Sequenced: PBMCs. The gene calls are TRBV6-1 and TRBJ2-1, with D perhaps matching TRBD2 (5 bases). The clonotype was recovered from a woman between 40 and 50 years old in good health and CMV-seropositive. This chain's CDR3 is CASTGILWNEQFF. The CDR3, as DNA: TGTGCCAGCACGGGAATACTTTGGAATGAGCAGTTCTTC.